This T cell receptor beta chain stems from a study of cytomegalovirus exposure and HLA in healthy donors. From the 120-subject validation cohort, which was separate from the approximately 700-subject first cohort, the donors were drawn. On this clone: Antigen specificity is unknown.

General study points: High sensitivity and specificity were reportedly achieved when the classifier diagnosed cytomegalovirus status. Researchers catalogued 164 TCR beta chains as cytomegalovirus-associated.

The method was immunoSEQ multiplex PCR; TCRdb's version includes in-frame clones alone and lacks a portion of them. The sample records approximately 280,000 clones, 80% to 90% being singletons. V gave up 2 bases and J gave up 2 bases, with 19 bases separating them. Germline CDR1 is LNHDA and CDR2 is SQIVND (reference sequence). CDR3 length: 18 residues. This receptor was identified in a woman between 18 and 30 years old in good health and CMV-seronegative. The sample taken for sequencing was PBMCs. This rearrangement joins TRBV19 to TRBJ1-5; D remains unclear. In DNA, the CDR3 is TGTGCCAGTAGTATACTCATTTGGGCCACAAATCGCAATCAGCCCCAGCATTTT. It encodes CASSILIWATNRNQPQHF. Full variable domain (missing parts from reference TRBV19 and TRBJ1-5): DGGITQSPKYLFRKEGQNVTLSCEQNLNHDAMYWYRQDPGQGLRLIYYSQIVNDFQKGDIAEGYSVSREKKESFPLTVTSAQKNPTAFYLCASSILIWATNRNQPQHFGDGTRLSIL.